Below, 16 T cell receptor beta chains from the same sample are listed, as sequenced in a study of blood T cell repertoires in COVID-19. Using immunoSEQ multiplex PCR, the repertoire was profiled, and TCRdb retains in-frame clones only, with some absent. Among some 500,000 clones listed, approximately 91% were seen once. What was sequenced was peripheral blood. The receptors here all came from a woman aged 45-60 years with COVID-19, enrolled during active disease.

The chain is built from TRBV6-2 or TRBV6-3 and TRBJ1-2; 10 nucleotides agree with TRBD1. This CDR3 has 15 residues. The J segment lost 6 bases and the V segment lost 2 bases, leaving 6 bases of the junction unmatched. CDR1 is MNHEY, CDR2 SVGEGT, per germline. Here the CDR3 reads CASSYAGQGLNGYTF. The CDR3 bases are TGTGCCAGCAGTTACGCGGGACAGGGGCTGAATGGCTACACCTTC.

The V and J genes are TRBV19 and TRBJ1-1, with 11 positions matching TRBD1. Germline assignment: CDR1 LNHDA and CDR2 SQIVND (reference sequence). The CDR3 runs 14 residues. The ends lost 4 bases at V and 8 bases at J; junction bases unmatched: 6. This CDR3 reads CASSRDRGDREAFF. DNA of the CDR3: TGTGCCAGTAGTAGGGACAGGGGGGATCGGGAAGCTTTCTTT. The entire variable domain, with the rest obtained from reference TRBV19 and TRBJ1-1, is as follows: DGGITQSPKYLFRKEGQNVTLSCEQNLNHDAMYWYRQDPGQGLRLIYYSQIVNDFQKGDIAEGYSVSREKKESFPLTVTSAQKNPTAFYLCASSRDRGDREAFFGQGTRLTVV.

The CDR3 reads CASSSGGGAGGKRNEQFF. The CDR3 nucleotides are TGTGCCAGCAGCTCCGGTGGTGGAGCGGGGGGGAAAAGGAATGAGCAGTTCTTC. The chain links TRBV7-7 to TRBJ2-1, with 10 bases that match TRBD2. CDR1 SSHAT and CDR2 FNYEAQ come from the germline V gene (reference sequence). CDR3 length: 18 residues. V shed 4 bases, J shed 7 bases, and the junction held 16 bases outside the gene matches.

V is TRBV28 and J is TRBJ1-5, with TRBD1 as a possible D gene (6 bases). CDR1 is MDHEN and CDR2 is SYDVKM in the germline V gene. The V end was cut by 10 bases, the J end by 0 bases, with 16 bases between. There are 15 residues in the CDR3. As DNA, the CDR3 is TGTGCCACCCGTCCAGACAGGCGTAGCAATCAGCCCCAGCATTTT. This translates into CATRPDRRSNQPQHF.

This clone was seen just once. This rearrangement joins TRBV18 to TRBJ1-5; 8 nucleotides align to TRBD1. The germline gives CDR1 KGHSH, CDR2 LQKENI. V gave up 3 bases and J gave up 0 bases; unmatched junction bases: 10. The CDR3 is 18 residues long. This CDR3 is CASSPAGGAMGSNQPQHF. In DNA, the CDR3 is TGTGCCAGCTCACCTGCAGGGGGCGCAATGGGTAGCAATCAGCCCCAGCATTTT. Filled out from reference TRBV18 and TRBJ1-5, the complete variable domain reads NAGVMQNPRHLVRRRGQEARLRCSPMKGHSHVYWYRQLPEEGLKFMVYLQKENIIDESGMPKERFSAEFPKEGPSILRIQQVVRGDSAAYFCASSPAGGAMGSNQPQHFGDGTRLSIL.

The chain couples TRBV4-1 to TRBJ2-7, with D possibly being TRBD1 (5 bases). Germline CDR1 reads MGHRA; CDR2 reads YSYEKL. Trimming cost V 6 bases and J 6 bases, with 18 bases left between them. This CDR3 comprises 14 residues. The CDR3 sequence: CASRIRAGQSEQYF. CDR3 DNA sequence: TGCGCCAGCAGAATCAGGGCAGGGCAATCCGAGCAGTACTTC.

This chain links TRBV27 with TRBJ2-2; 7 bases match TRBD1. The germline V gene encodes CDR1 MNHEY and CDR2 SMNVEV (reference sequence). With 4 bases clipped from V and 2 bases from J, the junction kept 10 bases outside the gene matches. This CDR3 is built from 17 residues. In DNA form, the CDR3 reads TGTGCCAGCAGTTCACCGGTGGGACAGACAAACACCGGGGAGCTGTTTTTT. Translation gives CASSSPVGQTNTGELFF.

The chain uses TRBV24-1 and TRBJ2-3, with 11 bases that match TRBD1. With V trimmed by 5 bases and J by 3 bases, 6 bases remained unmatched. The CDR3 has 16 residues. Germline V gene sequence: CDR1 KGHDR, CDR2 SFDVKD. The CDR3 DNA reads as TGTGCCACCAGTGGAGGGGGACAGGGGGGGACAGATACGCAGTATTTT. Protein sequence: CATSGGGQGGTDTQYF.

The rearrangement uses TRBV6-5 and TRBJ1-2; maybe TRBD1 (5 bases). V was clipped by 6 bases and J by 4 bases, with 18 bases between them. Germline CDR1 reads MNHEY; CDR2 reads SVGAGI. The CDR3 has 15 amino acids. The DNA for the CDR3 is TGTGCCAGCAGGAGCCCGGGGGGAGTAGGCTATGGCTACACCTTC. It codes for CASRSPGGVGYGYTF.

CDR3: CASSLLQGEQYF. In DNA, the CDR3 is TGTGCCAGCAGTTTATTGCAGGGGGAACAGTACTTC. The chain employs TRBV28 and TRBJ2-7, with 7 nucleotides matching TRBD1. V trimming: 1 base; J trimming: 10 bases; junction bases outside the gene matches: 4. In germline, CDR1 is MDHEN, CDR2 SYDVKM. CDR3 size: 12 residues.

The chain couples TRBV19 to TRBJ1-6, with TRBD1 matching over 7 bases. The CDR3 totals 15 residues. Germline V gene lookup returns CDR1 LNHDA and CDR2 SQIVND (reference sequence). V shed 8 bases and J 7 bases; nucleotides not matched to a gene: 11. The CDR3: CASLSRQGGNSPLHF. The CDR3 region has the DNA TGTGCCAGTCTCTCTCGACAGGGAGGCAATTCACCCCTCCACTTT.

The V call is TRBV9, the J call TRBJ1-4, with D tentatively TRBD1 (5 bases). The CDR3 runs 14 residues. Between the trimmed V and J ends, which lost 4 bases and 3 bases, there was a span of 10 bases. Germline assignment: CDR1 SGDLS and CDR2 YYNGEE. For the CDR3, the DNA is TGTGCCAGCAGCCCCCGACAGTCTAATGAAAAACTGTTTTTT. Translating gives CASSPRQSNEKLFF.

This clone has a single count. This chain's CDR3 is CASSSIFSGTIQYF. For the CDR3, the DNA is TGTGCCAGCAGCTCTATCTTCAGCGGTACCATTCAGTACTTC. The J gene is TRBJ2-4, the V gene TRBV11-2; possibly TRBD2 for D (5 bases). Germline-derived CDR1 and CDR2 are SGHAT and FQNNGV. This CDR3 contains 14 residues. The ends were cut back, 4 bases at V and 9 bases at J, with 16 bases in the middle.

The chain employs TRBV28 and TRBJ1-4; 12 bases map to TRBD1. Germline loops: CDR1 MDHEN, CDR2 SYDVKM. The J segment lost 1 base and the V segment lost 11 bases, leaving 11 bases of the junction unmatched. This CDR3 spans 17 amino acids. The CDR3 is CASGGQGATGTNEKLFF. The CDR3 DNA reads TGTGCCTCCGGGGGACAGGGGGCGACTGGAACTAATGAAAAACTGTTTTTT.

J is TRBJ1-1 and V is TRBV19, with D perhaps TRBD1 (5 bases). The germline V and J ends were trimmed by 7 bases and 5 bases, with 17 bases remaining between them. The germline V gene encodes CDR1 LNHDA and CDR2 SQIVND (reference sequence). The CDR3 loop spans 14 amino acids. The CDR3 sequence: CASTFNGGRTEAFF. CDR3 bases: TGTGCCAGTACCTTTAACGGGGGGAGGACTGAAGCTTTCTTT.

Remarks on this clone: Other DNA sequences in this specimen translate into the identical CDR3. The chain uses TRBV9 and TRBJ2-7; D is perhaps TRBD2 (5 bases). Per germline, CDR1 SGDLS and CDR2 YYNGEE. The germline V and J ends were trimmed by 0 bases and 0 bases, with 7 bases remaining between them. This CDR3 has 14 residues. CDR3 sequence: CASSVDGSSYEQYF. The CDR3 DNA is TGTGCCAGCAGCGTAGATGGGAGCTCCTACGAGCAGTACTTC.